These T cell receptor beta chains were read from a single sample in a study of vaccination and CD4 T cells after COVID-19. Each CDR3 protein gets one entry after TCRdb re-called the PCR reads with MiXCR. The table includes 15,000 to 18,000 distinct CDR3 sequences, about 39% detected once. These receptors have no known antigen. This specimen was CD4+ T cells from blood, cultured in vitro, taken before SARS-CoV-2 vaccination. The receptors come from a human donor who had recovered from COVID-19. The CDR3 runs from the conserved cysteine through the conserved F or W. The D gene is left open where the match is weak. Size values are once, few and many counts, or a class for expanded clones, and some rows have none.

j_call | d_call | clone_size | v_call | cdr3_nt | cdr3_aa
TRBJ1-2 | - | - | TRBV6-1 | TGTGCCAGCAGCCCCGGGGGGGGAGGAGTGTATGGCTACACCTTC | CASSPGGGGVYGYTF
TRBJ2-5 | - | - | TRBV7-6 | TGTGCCAGCAGCTTGATCGAAGAGACCCAGTACTTC | CASSLIEETQYF
TRBJ2-6 | - | few | TRBV7-8 | TGTGCCAGCAGCGAGGGCCCTGGGGCCAACGTCCTGACTTTC | CASSEGPGANVLTF
TRBJ2-2 | - | - | TRBV27 | TGTGCCAGCAGTTCCGGGACACTGAACACCGGGGAGCTGTTTTTT | CASSSGTLNTGELFF
TRBJ1-2 | - | - | TRBV7-2 | TGTGCCAGCAGCTTAGCGCAAGGTGGTGGCTACACCTTC | CASSLAQGGGYTF
TRBJ2-3 | TRBD2 | few | TRBV27 | TGTGCCAGCAGTTCGGGACTAGCGGGCCCGACACTCACAGATACGCAGTATTTT | CASSSGLAGPTLTDTQYF
TRBJ2-2 | - | - | TRBV10-2 | TGCGCCAGCAGTTCTCCAGGGATCGGGGAGCTGTTTTTT | CASSSPGIGELFF
TRBJ1-1 | - | - | TRBV7-9 | TGTGCCAGCAGCTTATCAGATAAGAACACTGAAGCTTTCTTT | CASSLSDKNTEAFF
TRBJ2-2 | - | few | TRBV7-3 | TGTGCCAGCAGCAAGCGGGCTAACACCGGGGAGCTGTTTTTT | CASSKRANTGELFF
TRBJ1-6 | TRBD1 | - | TRBV19 | TGTGCCAGTAGCGCCCGGGACAGGGGATTTGCCTCCTATAATTCACCCCTCCACTTT | CASSARDRGFASYNSPLHF
TRBJ1-1 | TRBD1 | - | TRBV20-1 | TGCAGTGCTTACAGGGGAAGCGATGCTTTCTTT | CSAYRGSDAFF
TRBJ1-2 | - | medium-sized | TRBV20-1 | TGCAGTGCTAGTTACGGGACCCCAATCAGCCCCCGATACTATGGCTACACCTTC | CSASYGTPISPRYYGYTF
TRBJ2-3 | TRBD2 | few | TRBV10-3 | TGTGCCGTCAGAGAGGGGCTAGCGGAAGTCACAGATACGCAGTATTTT | CAVREGLAEVTDTQYF
TRBJ1-6 | TRBD1 | medium-sized | TRBV6-2/TRBV6-3 | TGTGCCAGCACCGTGACAGGGGCTCGCGCCTCAAATTCACCCCTCCACTTT | CASTVTGARASNSPLHF
TRBJ2-2 | TRBD2 | - | TRBV6-2/TRBV6-3 | TGTGCCAGCAGCAGCGGGGGCTATGGCGGGGAGCTGTTTTTT | CASSSGGYGGELFF
TRBJ1-1 | - | - | TRBV25-1 | TGTGCCAGCAGAGGGACGGCAAACACTGAAGCTTTCTTT | CASRGTANTEAFF
TRBJ2-5 | - | few | TRBV6-1 | TGTGCCAGCACTTCGAGTTTCCAAGAGACCCAGTACTTC | CASTSSFQETQYF
TRBJ1-4 | TRBD1 | - | TRBV7-2 | TGTGCCAGCAGCCGTACAGGACAGGGCAATGAAAAACTGTTTTTT | CASSRTGQGNEKLFF
TRBJ2-3 | - | - | TRBV7-2 | TGTGCCAGCAGCTTTTCCGCAGATACGCAGTATTTT | CASSFSADTQYF
TRBJ2-3 | - | - | TRBV6-5 | TGTGCCAGCAGTTATTTGAGGCCTAGCACAGATACGCAGTATTTT | CASSYLRPSTDTQYF
TRBJ2-1 | - | - | TRBV25-1 | TGTGCCAGCAGTGAATTAACTCCTAACAATGAGCAGTTCTTC | CASSELTPNNEQFF
TRBJ2-6 | - | - | TRBV28 | TGTGCCAGCAGTTTCTCGGGGGCTGGGGCCAACGTCCTGACTTTC | CASSFSGAGANVLTF
TRBJ1-1 | - | - | TRBV15 | TGTGCCACCAGGTACGAGCGATACACTGAAGCTTTCTTT | CATRYERYTEAFF
TRBJ2-1 | - | - | TRBV4-2 | TGTGCCAGCAGCCAAGATACTTGGAGCGATGAGCAGTTCTTC | CASSQDTWSDEQFF
TRBJ2-3 | - | - | TRBV30 | TGTGCCTGGTCCGAGGGTGGGGGAACAGATACGCAGTATTTT | CAWSEGGGTDTQYF
TRBJ2-7 | TRBD2 | - | TRBV20-1 | TGCAGTGCTAGTTTTCTAGCGGGAGTGTCCTACGAGCAGTACTTC | CSASFLAGVSYEQYF